This T cell receptor beta chain originates from a study of Tregs in tolerant kidney transplant recipients. In the case of this clone: Its antigen is still unknown.

Per germline, CDR1 SGHAT and CDR2 FQNNGV. J was trimmed by 4 bases and V by 3 bases; bases with no gene match: 2. The CDR3 spans 14 residues. Study conclusions and caveats: Findings come from small patient numbers and require larger validation.

Sequencing was performed with immunoSEQ multiplex PCR; in TCRdb, only in-frame clones are kept and a portion is missing. Here the sample spans approximately 67,000 clones, just under 95% being singletons. This TCR came from a human donor who received a combined kidney and bone marrow transplant. The chain joins TRBV11-2 to TRBJ2-7; 11 bases are shared with TRBD2. This specimen was CD8+ T cells from blood, taken before the transplant. CDR3 amino acids: CASSLGTSGYEQYF. CDR3 nucleotides: TGTGCCAGCAGCTTGGGGACTAGCGGTTACGAGCAGTACTTC.